This TCR beta chain was captured by sequencing in a study of PD-L1 blockade in urothelial cancer. Across the whole study: In the patient group, about 85% of the roughly 30 were males with bladder-origin urothelial cancer.

The data were produced by immunoSEQ multiplex PCR, yet TCRdb's version contains in-frame clones alone and is incomplete. The table shows roughly 52,000 clones, with more than 75% occurring only once. Between the trimmed V and J ends, which lost 1 base and 6 bases, there was a span of 13 bases. The CDR3 is 14 amino acids. Germline V gives CDR1 SGHTA, CDR2 FQGNSA. Described time point: pretreatment peripheral blood. V is TRBV7-2 and J is TRBJ2-7, with a tentative D call TRBD1 (5 bases). The sequences come from PBMCs, collected around atezolizumab (anti-PD-L1) treatment. This TCR derives from a man aged 45-65 years with urothelial cancer. The CDR3 sequence: CASSLGVGAGEQYF. In DNA, the CDR3 is TGTGCCAGCAGCTTAGGGGTAGGGGCAGGCGAGCAGTACTTC.